The source of this T cell receptor (beta chain) is a study of early T cells in non-severe SARS-CoV-2 infection. The overall study: With bulk RNA from unsorted whole blood as input, sequencing yielded unpaired chains. Broader study findings: VDJdb matching favored anti-spike CD8 responses, missing private and CD4 specificities.

Turning to this clonotype: Its specificity is unknown.

Germline CDR1 is SNHLY and CDR2 is FYNNEI. The CDR3 length is 14 residues. Trimming removed 8 bases at V and 5 bases at J, with 16 bases between. Unique molecular identifier tags were affixed to discrete cDNA molecules. TCRdb reprocessed the 5' RACE reads via MiXCR and lists one record per CDR3 protein. The sample yields over 30,000 distinct CDR3 sequences, about 4.5% seen once. This clonotype originated in an adult who was a healthcare worker with PCR-confirmed SARS-CoV-2 infection or an uninfected control (not recorded which). Sequenced material: whole blood. This chain connects TRBV2 to TRBJ2-1; D call uncertain. The CDR3 DNA reads TGTGCCAGCCTCGGGCTAGTTGGCCACAATGAGCAGTTCTTC. Encoded protein: CASLGLVGHNEQFF.